This TCR beta chain was obtained from a study of cytomegalovirus exposure and HLA in healthy donors. Study conclusions and caveats: A later analysis found first-cohort TCR clusters tended to co-occur in the 95 to 150 validation repertoires.

Sequencing was performed with immunoSEQ multiplex PCR; in TCRdb, only in-frame clones are kept and a portion is missing. The data contain 220,000 or so clones, approximately 83% of them singletons. As concerns this clone: No antigen is known for it.

Sequenced: PBMCs. The sequence derives from a woman aged 25 to 39 in good health and CMV-seropositive.

The CDR3 is CASSFGRNTEAFF. CDR3 coding DNA: TGTGCCAGCAGCTTCGGACGGAACACTGAAGCTTTCTTT. V usage is TRBV7-2 and J usage is TRBJ1-1, with D unclear. The CDR3 is 13 residues long. Trimming cost V 3 bases and J 1 base, with 6 bases left between them. Germline lookup yields CDR1 SGHTA and CDR2 FQGNSA. Full variable domain (outside the CDR3, taken from reference TRBV7-2 and TRBJ1-1): GAGVSQSPSNKVTEKGKDVELRCDPISGHTALYWYRQSLGQGLEFLIYFQGNSAPDKSGLPSDRFSAERTGGSVSTLTIQRTQQEDSAVYLCASSFGRNTEAFFGQGTRLTVV.